This passage covers 21 T cell receptor beta chains from one sample sequenced in a study of Graves' ophthalmopathy and Graves' hyperthyroidism. Amplifying from RNA transcripts, the study obtained TCR beta CDR3 regions. In the first round, RT-PCR was carried out with HTBI primers, and a multiplex PCR formed the second round. One entry per CDR3 protein, called by TCRdb with MiXCR from the multiplex PCR reads. Seen here are about 370,000 distinct CDR3 sequences, about a sixth observed once, and the top ten hold 2.4%. The material sequenced was peripheral blood. Every receptor here comes from an adult woman with stable Graves' hyperthyroidism.

This clonotype was recorded many times. The chain combines TRBV20-1 with TRBJ2-2; 9 bases map to TRBD2. The CDR3 has 16 amino acids. From germline, CDR1 is DFQATT and CDR2 SNEGSKA (reference sequence). V dropped 0 bases and J dropped 1; count of bases not matched to a gene: 3. The CDR3 reads CSARDETSGNTGELFF. The CDR3 coding sequence is TGCAGTGCTAGAGATGAGACTAGCGGGAACACCGGGGAGCTGTTTTTT.

The V and J genes are TRBV12-3 or TRBV12-4 and TRBJ2-5; 7 nucleotides line up with TRBD1. The V gene end was trimmed by 6 bases and the J gene end by 3 bases; junction bases not matched to a gene: 7. CDR3 size: 14 residues. CDR3 residues: CASRASTGEETQYF. The CDR3 DNA sequence: TGTGCCAGCAGAGCCTCAACAGGGGAAGAGACCCAGTACTTC.

The chain combines TRBV5-1 with TRBJ2-2, with D unclear. Trimming left V 0 bases short and J 7 bases short, with 13 bases between. Germline V gives CDR1 SGHRS, CDR2 YFSETQ. The CDR3 contains 15 residues. The CDR3 nucleotides read TGCGCCAGCAGCTTGGTTCCGGAGTTTGTCGGGGAGCTGTTTTTT. It codes for CASSLVPEFVGELFF.

V gene TRBV28 combines with J gene TRBJ2-7, with a possible D match to TRBD2 (6 bases). V was pared by 6 bases and J by 3 bases, with 21 bases between. Germline loops: CDR1 MDHEN, CDR2 SYDVKM. The CDR3 totals 16 residues. The CDR3 loop reads CASSPIRTGLSYEQYF. The CDR3 DNA follows: TGTGCCAGCAGCCCGATCCGGACGGGACTCAGCTACGAGCAGTACTTC.

This clonotype was observed a few times. The gene calls are TRBV29-1 and TRBJ1-4; no definite D call. Trimming took 4 bases from V and 7 from J, leaving 7 bases between them. Germline V gene lookup returns CDR1 SQVTM and CDR2 ANQGSEA. CDR3 length: 11 amino acids. CDR3 bases: TGCAGCGTTGGATTGGGTGAAAAACTGTTTTTT. Translating it yields CSVGLGEKLFF.

This sequence joins TRBV28 and TRBJ1-5; unclear D gene. The CDR3 has 11 amino acids. CDR1 is MDHEN and CDR2 is SYDVKM in the germline V gene. V was cut by 5 bases and J by 11 bases, with 10 bases left in between. CDR3 DNA: TGTGCCAGCAGTGCTGCCAGGTCCCAGCATTTT. Translating it yields CASSAARSQHF.

This clonotype was counted ten times or more. The chain couples TRBV10-1 to TRBJ2-7; possibly TRBD1 or TRBD2 for D (5 bases each). CDR3 length equals 16 residues. Trimming removed 4 bases from V and 3 bases from J, with 19 bases in between. The germline CDR1 and CDR2 sequences are WNHNN and SYGVQD (reference sequence). CDR3 nucleotide sequence: TGCGCCAGCAGTGCTTCCTGGGGGAGTCAACTCTACGAGCAGTACTTC. Protein: CASSASWGSQLYEQYF.

This clonotype was counted a few times. The rearrangement joins TRBV28 to TRBJ2-1; D unresolved. Germline V gene sequence: CDR1 MDHEN, CDR2 SYDVKM. CDR3 size: 13 residues. The V end lost 5 bases, the J end lost 7 bases, and 12 bases lay between the germline ends. CDR3 DNA sequence: TGTGCCAGCAGTCCCCCCATCAGGAATGAGCAGTTCTTC. Translated, it gives CASSPPIRNEQFF.

This chain joins TRBV29-1 and TRBJ2-5, with D possibly TRBD1 on 6 matching bases. Between the trimmed V and J ends, which lost 4 bases and 5 bases, there was a span of 20 bases. The V gene's germline CDR1 is SQVTM and CDR2 ANQGSEA. This CDR3 has 15 amino acids. The CDR3 nucleotides are TGCAGCGTTGGTAGGTCCGGACCCCAGGGGGAGACCCAGTACTTC. It translates to CSVGRSGPQGETQYF.

The chain carries TRBV19 and TRBJ2-2; D gene uncertain. Trimming shortened V by 7 bases and J by 8 bases, and 14 bases separated the two germline ends. Germline V gene data show CDR1 as LNHDA and CDR2 as SQIVND (reference sequence). The CDR3 length is 13 residues. The chain's CDR3 is CASTWSLSGELFF. The CDR3 nucleotides are TGTGCCAGTACCTGGAGTTTATCGGGGGAGCTGTTTTTT.

This clonotype was counted many times. The chain couples TRBV7-9 to TRBJ2-5; D unresolved. This CDR3 comprises 14 residues. Per the germline V gene, CDR1 is SEHNR and CDR2 is FQNEAQ (reference sequence). The V end was cut by 5 bases, the J end by 2 bases, with 12 bases between. The CDR3 reads CASSPGIYQETQYF. CDR3 coding DNA: TGTGCCAGCAGCCCAGGAATATATCAAGAGACCCAGTACTTC.

This clonotype was observed a handful of times. This rearrangement joins TRBV6-1 to TRBJ1-5, with 8 positions matching TRBD1. The CDR3 loop spans 15 amino acids. Germline V gene lookup returns CDR1 MNHNS and CDR2 SASEGT. V was clipped by 4 bases and J by 3 bases; unmatched bases: 5. For the CDR3, the DNA is TGTGCCAGCAGTGTAGGACAGGGCCTCAATCAGCCCCAGCATTTT. The encoded protein is CASSVGQGLNQPQHF.

The table lists this clonotype with many counts. The CDR3 bases are TGTGCCAGCAGGAGAACTAGCGGGCGGACCGGGGAGCTGTTTTTT. Protein product: CASRRTSGRTGELFF. The J gene is TRBJ2-2, the V gene TRBV7-2; 9 bases align to TRBD2. The CDR3 loop spans 15 amino acids. Germline CDR1 reads SGHTA; CDR2 reads FQGNSA. V shed 6 bases and J 5 bases; nucleotides not matched to a gene: 7.

This clonotype was picked up many times. The chain is built from TRBV29-1 and TRBJ2-3, with D possibly matching TRBD2 (5 bases). Germline V gene sequence: CDR1 SQVTM, CDR2 ANQGSEA. With 8 bases removed from V and 0 bases from J, the gap between germline ends came to 9 bases. The CDR3 is 12 amino acids. The CDR3 sequence is CSKEDSTDTQYF. For the CDR3, the DNA is TGCAGCAAGGAGGACAGCACAGATACGCAGTATTTT.

This clonotype has at least ten counts. CDR3 in amino acids: CASSPRTGRPYEQYF. The CDR3 region has the DNA TGTGCCAGCAGCCCCAGGACAGGGAGGCCCTACGAGCAGTACTTC. The V gene is TRBV28, the J gene TRBJ2-7; 8 positions agree with TRBD1. Per germline, CDR1 MDHEN and CDR2 SYDVKM. The V segment lost 6 bases and the J segment 2 bases; nucleotides outside the gene matches: 9. The CDR3 has 15 amino acids.

This clonotype was recorded a few times. The chain uses TRBV2 and TRBJ2-2; D remains ambiguous. CDR3 length: 13 amino acids. The ends were cut back, 8 bases at V and 7 bases at J, with 14 bases in the middle. CDR1 SNHLY and CDR2 FYNNEI come from the germline V gene. The chain's CDR3 is CASRALFGGELFF. CDR3 nucleotide sequence: TGTGCCAGCCGGGCCCTTTTTGGCGGGGAGCTGTTTTTT. Full variable domain (missing parts from reference TRBV2 and TRBJ2-2): EPEVTQTPSHQVTQMGQEVILRCVPISNHLYFYWYRQILGQKVEFLVSFYNNEISEKSEIFDDQFSVERPDGSNFTLKIRSTKLEDSAMYFCASRALFGGELFFGEGSRLTVL.

This clonotype was recorded many times. This chain links TRBV6-5 with TRBJ1-5, with D uncertain. Germline CDR1 MNHEY, CDR2 SVGAGI. Between the trimmed V and J ends, which lost 7 bases and 4 bases, there was a span of 17 bases. This CDR3 has 15 residues. The CDR3 is CASNPAQSLNQPQHF. Here the CDR3 DNA reads TGTGCCAGCAACCCCGCCCAGTCATTAAATCAGCCCCAGCATTTT.

This clonotype was counted many times. J is TRBJ1-5 and V is TRBV19; D is undetermined. V shed 0 bases and J shed 1 base, with 4 bases lying between them. Germline lookup yields CDR1 LNHDA and CDR2 SQIVND (reference sequence). The CDR3 contains 14 residues. The CDR3 loop is CASSIESSNQPQHF. The DNA for the CDR3 is TGTGCCAGTAGTATAGAGTCAAGCAATCAGCCCCAGCATTTT.

The rearrangement links TRBV10-3 to TRBJ1-5; 9 bases are a match to TRBD1. The germline CDR1 and CDR2 sequences are ENHRY and SYGVKD. J lost 2 bases, V lost 2 bases, and 10 bases had no gene match. The CDR3 spans 18 residues. The CDR3 protein is CAISERFRQGGRNQPQHF. The DNA of the CDR3 is TGTGCCATCAGTGAGAGATTTAGACAGGGGGGACGCAATCAGCCCCAGCATTTT.

This chain uses TRBV7-2 with TRBJ1-5; TRBD1 might be the D (5 bases). CDR1 SGHTA and CDR2 FQGNSA come from the germline V gene. V was trimmed by 4 bases and J by 5 bases, leaving 15 bases between them. The CDR3 spans 15 residues. As DNA, the CDR3 is TGTGCCAGCAGCTCCGAACCGGGGGGTGATCAGCCCCAGCATTTT. This codes for CASSSEPGGDQPQHF.

This clonotype was picked up many times. J is TRBJ1-5 and V is TRBV20-1; 9 nucleotides line up with TRBD1. Germline V CDR1 and CDR2: DFQATT, SNEGSKA (reference sequence). Germline trimming cut 3 bases from V and 3 bases from J; bases unmatched to any gene: 6. The CDR3 contains 15 residues. CDR3 protein: CSARRDRVNNQPQHF. The CDR3 nucleotides are TGCAGTGCTAGGAGGGACAGGGTGAACAATCAGCCCCAGCATTTT.